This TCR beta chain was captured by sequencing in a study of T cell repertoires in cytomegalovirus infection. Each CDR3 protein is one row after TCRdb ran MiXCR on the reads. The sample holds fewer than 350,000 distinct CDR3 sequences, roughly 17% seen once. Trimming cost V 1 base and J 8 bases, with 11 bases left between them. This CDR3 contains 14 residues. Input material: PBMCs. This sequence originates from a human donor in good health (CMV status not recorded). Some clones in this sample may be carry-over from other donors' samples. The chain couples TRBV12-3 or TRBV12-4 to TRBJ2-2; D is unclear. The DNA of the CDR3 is TGTGCCAGCAGTTTAGGCGTACTTGCGGGGGAGCTGTTTTTT. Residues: CASSLGVLAGELFF.